This TCR beta chain was identified in a study of T-cell memory formation after mild COVID-19. Study at large: In these data, TCR clusters were largely donor specific. Study results and caveats: Detection of some responders pre-infection suggested pre-existing cross-reactive memory T cells participated.

The CDR3 runs to 16 residues. Between the trimmed V and J ends, which lost 2 bases and 4 bases, there was a span of 18 bases. Germline V gives CDR1 SGHRS, CDR2 YFSETQ. Notes on this clonotype: Its antigen is as yet unknown.

5'RACE with constant-segment primers built TCRalpha and TCRbeta cDNA libraries with UMIs. TCRdb called the 5' RACE reads again in MiXCR, with one record for every CDR3 protein. The data contain 350,000 to 450,000 distinct CDR3 sequences, approximately 24% of them seen just once; the ten biggest clones take up roughly 9.7%. The rearrangement links TRBV5-1 to TRBJ1-2; a possible D gene is TRBD1 (6 bases). The clonotype was recovered from an adult woman who had mild COVID-19 (a few samples of this study predate the infection). Cell type and time point are not known. Sample: PBMCs or a T cell subset sorted from them (not recorded which). In nucleotides, the CDR3 is TGCGCCAGCAGCTTAAGTCACGAGGCCAGGGGCTATGGCTACACCTTC. Its protein is CASSLSHEARGYGYTF.